The 3 T cell receptor beta chains below come from one sample, sequenced in a study of CD8 T cells in Susac syndrome. The RNA, about 0.45 to 1 ug, was put through reverse transcription using random hexamers. TCRdb re-analysed the immunoSEQ multiplex PCR reads in MiXCR, keeping a single row per CDR3 protein. Of 160,000 or so distinct CDR3 sequences in the sample, approximately 94% were seen once. The sequenced sample was CD4+ T cells from PBMCs. Receptors originate from a human donor with Susac syndrome.

The chain uses TRBV12-3 or TRBV12-4 and TRBJ2-6, with D perhaps being TRBD1 or TRBD2 (5 bases each). V lost 2 bases and J 0 bases, leaving 8 bases between the germline ends. CDR3 length: 16 amino acids. The DNA for the CDR3 is TGTGCCAGCAGTTTATCCGGGGCCTCTGGGGCCAACGTCCTGACTTTC. Translated, it gives CASSLSGASGANVLTF.

The rearrangement uses TRBV12-3 or TRBV12-4 and TRBJ2-6; a weak D match, TRBD2 (5 bases). With 3 bases removed from V and 10 bases from J, the gap between germline ends came to 10 bases. The CDR3 sequence is 13 residues long. In nucleotides, the CDR3 is TGTGCCAGCAGTTTTGAGGGTCGGAACGTCCTGACTTTC. Its protein product is CASSFEGRNVLTF.

V gene TRBV7-2 combines with J gene TRBJ1-2, with D perhaps matching TRBD1 (5 bases). Germline CDR1 reads SGHTA; CDR2 reads FQGNSA. This CDR3 is built from 15 residues. V was clipped by 5 bases and J by 3 bases, with 16 bases between them. The CDR3 here is CASSANRLGDYGYTF. CDR3 sequence (DNA): TGTGCCAGCAGCGCCAACAGGTTGGGGGACTATGGCTACACCTTC.